The 13 T cell receptor beta chains below were found in one sample sequenced in a study of cytomegalovirus exposure and HLA in healthy donors. PCR employed 60 Vbeta and 13 Jbeta primers. This table comes from immunoSEQ multiplex PCR, and its TCRdb copy is limited to in-frame clones, with some not included. The table counts some 150,000 clones; roughly 2.6% lies in the top ten. Sequenced: PBMCs. Every receptor here comes from a man between 40 and 49 years old in good health and CMV-seronegative.

V is TRBV29-1 and J is TRBJ1-5, with D unclear. Germline-derived CDR1 and CDR2 are SQVTM and ANQGSEA. V was cut by 4 bases and J by 4 bases, with 11 bases left in between. The CDR3 length is 13 residues. CDR3 sequence reads: CSVGGGKNQPQHF. CDR3 bases: TGCAGCGTTGGAGGAGGGAAAAATCAGCCCCAGCATTTT. Full variable domain (remainder filled in from reference TRBV29-1 and TRBJ1-5): SAVISQKPSRDICQRGTSLTIQCQVDSQVTMMFWYRQQPGQSLTLIATANQGSEATYESGFVIDKFPISRPNLTFSTLTVSNMSPEDSSIYLCSVGGGKNQPQHFGDGTRLSIL.

This sequence joins TRBV6-5 and TRBJ2-7, with D possibly being TRBD1 (5 bases). The V end lost 1 base, the J end lost 6 bases, and 10 bases lay between the germline ends. CDR3 length: 13 residues. CDR1 is MNHEY, CDR2 SVGAGI, per germline. CDR3 sequence: CASSYLDRGEQYF. The CDR3 coding sequence is TGTGCCAGCAGTTACTTAGACAGAGGCGAGCAGTACTTC.

The rearrangement links TRBV18 to TRBJ2-7; 10 nucleotides align to TRBD2. The length of the CDR3 is 14 residues. Germline loops: CDR1 KGHSH, CDR2 LQKENI. Trimming at V came to 6 bases and at J to 2 bases, leaving 4 bases not matched to a gene. The DNA of the CDR3 is TGTGCCAGCTCCCTTAGCGGGGGGCCCTACGAGCAGTACTTC. Translated: CASSLSGGPYEQYF. Full variable domain (remainder filled in from reference TRBV18 and TRBJ2-7): NAGVMQNPRHLVRRRGQEARLRCSPMKGHSHVYWYRQLPEEGLKFMVYLQKENIIDESGMPKERFSAEFPKEGPSILRIQQVVRGDSAAYFCASSLSGGPYEQYFGPGTRLTVT.

The chain couples TRBV19 to TRBJ1-5; no firm D call. Germline V gene lookup returns CDR1 LNHDA and CDR2 SQIVND (reference sequence). The length of the CDR3 is 14 residues. The germline V and J ends were trimmed by 3 bases and 7 bases, with 13 bases remaining between them. The CDR3 DNA is TGTGCCAGTAGTATCCGGGCGGCGGGGCAGCCCCAGCATTTT. Its protein is CASSIRAAGQPQHF.

The V and J genes are TRBV25-1 and TRBJ1-2; the match to TRBD1 covers 9 bases. Germline V gene data show CDR1 as MGHDK and CDR2 as SYGVNS. CDR3 length: 14 amino acids. The trim removed 5 bases at V and 5 bases at J, leaving 6 bases unmatched. CDR3 amino acids: CASSRQGGEYGYTF. The CDR3 DNA follows: TGTGCCAGCAGTAGACAGGGGGGGGAATATGGCTACACCTTC.

This chain links TRBV5-5 with TRBJ2-3; 12 bases line up with TRBD2. Germline values: CDR1 SGHKS, CDR2 YYEKEE (reference sequence). The CDR3 is made up of 16 amino acids. V gave up 0 bases and J gave up 3 bases; unmatched junction bases: 2. The CDR3 loop is CASSLGLAGATDTQYF. DNA for the CDR3: TGTGCCAGCAGCTTGGGACTAGCGGGGGCAACAGATACGCAGTATTTT. The complete variable domain, with remaining parts taken from reference TRBV5-5 and TRBJ2-3, reads DAGVTQSPTHLIKTRGQQVTLRCSPISGHKSVSWYQQVLGQGPQFIFQYYEKEERGRGNFPDRFSARQFPNYSSELNVNALLLGDSALYLCASSLGLAGATDTQYFGPGTRLTVL.

The chain links TRBV5-8 to TRBJ2-7; 7 bases align to TRBD1. After removal of 2 bases from V and 5 bases from J, the junction contained 10 bases not matched to a gene. The CDR3 covers 15 residues. Germline CDR1 and CDR2: SGHTS and YDEGEE. CDR3 sequence reads: CASSLGQAWGNEQYF. In DNA, the CDR3 is TGTGCCAGCAGCTTAGGACAGGCCTGGGGAAACGAGCAGTACTTC.

The genes are TRBV10-3 and TRBJ2-1; no clear D. This CDR3 contains 12 residues. Trimming took 6 bases from V and 8 from J, leaving 11 bases between them. Germline CDR1 ENHRY, CDR2 SYGVKD. CDR3 DNA sequence: TGTGCCATCAGCGGAGTAGCCCATGAGCAGTTCTTC. It yields the protein CAISGVAHEQFF.

The chain employs TRBV19 and TRBJ2-2, with 9 bases matching TRBD2. CDR1 and CDR2 (germline): LNHDA, SQIVND (reference sequence). CDR3 length: 14 residues. J lost 6 bases, V lost 3 bases, and 2 bases had no gene match. CDR3 bases: TGTGCCAGTAGTATGCGGGGGGGGCCCGGGGAGCTGTTTTTT. As protein: CASSMRGGPGELFF. Variable domain in full (rest from reference TRBV19 and TRBJ2-2): DGGITQSPKYLFRKEGQNVTLSCEQNLNHDAMYWYRQDPGQGLRLIYYSQIVNDFQKGDIAEGYSVSREKKESFPLTVTSAQKNPTAFYLCASSMRGGPGELFFGEGSRLTVL.

The chain has TRBV4-2 and TRBJ2-3, with 12 bases aligning to TRBD2. Per the germline V gene, CDR1 is LGHNA and CDR2 is YNFKEQ. Germline trimming cut 7 bases from V and 6 bases from J; bases unmatched to any gene: 8. The CDR3 covers 15 residues. The CDR3 DNA reads TGTGCCAGCACTATCCTAGCGGGGGGGAGGGATACGCAGTATTTT. Amino acids: CASTILAGGRDTQYF.

The genes are TRBV5-4 and TRBJ1-2, with 8 bases identical to TRBD1. J gave up 7 bases and V 1 base, and 9 bases lay outside the gene matches. This CDR3 is 15 amino acids long. Germline lookup yields CDR1 SGHNT and CDR2 YYREEE (reference sequence). For the CDR3, the DNA is TGTGCCAGCAGCTTGATGGGCAGGGGGCGAAGTGGCTACACCTTC. The encoded protein is CASSLMGRGRSGYTF.

The V gene is TRBV7-9, the J gene TRBJ1-2; the match to TRBD1 covers 7 bases. The CDR3 is 14 amino acids. Germline-derived CDR1 and CDR2 are SEHNR and FQNEAQ (reference sequence). V trimming: 5 bases; J trimming: 4 bases; junction bases outside the gene matches: 7. The DNA for the CDR3 is TGTGCCAGCAGCAGCCGACAGGGTCGCTATGGCTACACCTTC. This codes for CASSSRQGRYGYTF.

V gene TRBV29-1 combines with J gene TRBJ1-2, with D unclear. V lost 4 bases, J lost 8 bases, and 20 bases lay in between. Germline V gives CDR1 SQVTM, CDR2 ANQGSEA. The CDR3 spans 14 residues. Written as DNA, the CDR3 is TGCAGCGTTGTAAGTCTGCCTGGGCTCGTGGGCTACACCTTC. Translation: CSVVSLPGLVGYTF.